Listed below are T cell receptor beta chains from one sample, sequenced in a study of T cell repertoires in cytomegalovirus infection. Their specific antigens are unknown. In TCRdb, the reads were re-called with MiXCR into one record per CDR3 protein. Of roughly 730,000 distinct CDR3 sequences detected, roughly 33% appear once; the ten largest clones hold roughly 18%. The source material was cultured PBMCs, sampled from culture after CMV antigen stimulation. The receptor source for this set is a human donor in good health (CMV status not recorded). Some clones in this sample may be carry-over from other donors' samples. Each CDR3 is given with its conserved first and last residue. The D gene is left open where the match is weak. The size entry is marked missing in some rows and otherwise reads once, few, many or a size class.

j_call: TRBJ2-7; v_call: TRBV10-3; clone_size: -; d_call: -; cdr3_nt: TGTGCCGGTGGGGCAGGGGTCTACGAGCAGTACTTC; cdr3_aa: CAGGAGVYEQYF
j_call: TRBJ2-7; v_call: TRBV6-5; clone_size: once; d_call: TRBD2; cdr3_nt: TGTGCCAGCAAGGGGCTAGCGGGACGCTACGAGCAGTACTTC; cdr3_aa: CASKGLAGRYEQYF
j_call: TRBJ1-2; v_call: TRBV12-3/TRBV12-4; clone_size: few; d_call: -; cdr3_nt: TGTGCCAGCAGTTTAGCGATGGCAGCTTATGGCTACACCTTC; cdr3_aa: CASSLAMAAYGYTF
j_call: TRBJ2-3; v_call: TRBV9; clone_size: -; d_call: -; cdr3_nt: TGTGCCAGCAGCGCCTCCGTAGGGGCAGCAGATACGCAGTATTTT; cdr3_aa: CASSASVGAADTQYF
j_call: TRBJ2-6; v_call: TRBV19; clone_size: -; d_call: TRBD1; cdr3_nt: TGTGCCAGTAGTGTCAACAGGGGATCTGGGGCCAACGTCCTGACTTTC; cdr3_aa: CASSVNRGSGANVLTF
j_call: TRBJ2-3; v_call: TRBV29-1; clone_size: -; d_call: TRBD1; cdr3_nt: TGCAGCGCCCTCCTCGGGACAGGGTCAGGGGATACGCAGTATTTT; cdr3_aa: CSALLGTGSGDTQYF
j_call: TRBJ1-2; v_call: TRBV6-1; clone_size: few; d_call: TRBD1; cdr3_nt: TGTGCCAGCAGGCAGGGACAGTTAAGTTATGGCTACACCTTC; cdr3_aa: CASRQGQLSYGYTF
j_call: TRBJ2-5; v_call: TRBV15; clone_size: once; d_call: -; cdr3_nt: TGTGCCACCGGGTTGGGGAGGAGGGAAGAGACCCAGTACTTC; cdr3_aa: CATGLGRREETQYF
j_call: TRBJ2-5; v_call: TRBV6-1; clone_size: -; d_call: -; cdr3_nt: TGTGCCAGCAGTGAAGCTGGGATCCAAGAGACCCAGTACTTC; cdr3_aa: CASSEAGIQETQYF
j_call: TRBJ2-1; v_call: TRBV30; clone_size: -; d_call: TRBD2; cdr3_nt: TGTGCCTGCACTAGCGGGAGCTCCTACAATGAGCAGTTCTTC; cdr3_aa: CACTSGSSYNEQFF
j_call: TRBJ1-5; v_call: TRBV27; clone_size: few; d_call: -; cdr3_nt: TGTGCCAGCAGTTACAACCATGATAGCAATCAGCCCCAGCATTTT; cdr3_aa: CASSYNHDSNQPQHF
j_call: TRBJ2-4; v_call: TRBV19; clone_size: -; d_call: TRBD1; cdr3_nt: TGTGCCAGTAGTATAGCGACAGGGACAAAAAACATTCAGTACTTC; cdr3_aa: CASSIATGTKNIQYF
j_call: TRBJ1-4; v_call: TRBV12-3/TRBV12-4; clone_size: -; d_call: TRBD1; cdr3_nt: TGTGCCAGCAGACCCGGGACAGGATATGAAAAACTGTTTTTT; cdr3_aa: CASRPGTGYEKLFF
j_call: TRBJ1-4; v_call: TRBV12-3/TRBV12-4; clone_size: -; d_call: TRBD1; cdr3_nt: TGTGCCAGCAGTTTCGGACAGGCTGAAAAACTGTTTTTT; cdr3_aa: CASSFGQAEKLFF
j_call: TRBJ2-1; v_call: TRBV11-2; clone_size: few; d_call: TRBD2; cdr3_nt: TGTGCCAGCAGCAAGGGACTAATCAATGAGCAGTTCTTC; cdr3_aa: CASSKGLINEQFF
j_call: TRBJ2-7; v_call: TRBV7-8; clone_size: few; d_call: TRBD2; cdr3_nt: TGTGCCAGCAGCTCCAGCCTAGCGGGAGGGACCTACGAGCAGTACTTC; cdr3_aa: CASSSSLAGGTYEQYF
j_call: TRBJ1-2; v_call: TRBV2; clone_size: few; d_call: TRBD1; cdr3_nt: TGTGCCTCAAACTGGGCGGGACAGGGGCATGGCTACACCTTC; cdr3_aa: CASNWAGQGHGYTF
j_call: TRBJ2-2; v_call: TRBV24-1; clone_size: few; d_call: TRBD1; cdr3_nt: TGTGCCACCAGTGATACAGGGGTCGCGAACACCGGGGAGCTGTTTTTT; cdr3_aa: CATSDTGVANTGELFF
j_call: TRBJ2-3; v_call: TRBV20-1; clone_size: few; d_call: -; cdr3_nt: TGCAGTGGGGGGAATCGCGCTAGCGGCACAGATACGCAGTATTTT; cdr3_aa: CSGGNRASGTDTQYF
j_call: TRBJ2-2; v_call: TRBV7-6; clone_size: few; d_call: -; cdr3_nt: TGTGCCAGCAGCTTCGGATTTGAGCCTCCCGGGGAGCTGTTTTTT; cdr3_aa: CASSFGFEPPGELFF
j_call: TRBJ2-7; v_call: TRBV5-1; clone_size: few; d_call: -; cdr3_nt: TGCGCCAGCGCAGCAGGGGCACTGAGCTCCTACGAGCAGTACTTC; cdr3_aa: CASAAGALSSYEQYF
j_call: TRBJ2-3; v_call: TRBV20-1; clone_size: few; d_call: -; cdr3_nt: TGCAGTGCTAGAGAGGGGGCAGGCACAGATACGCAGTATTTT; cdr3_aa: CSAREGAGTDTQYF
j_call: TRBJ2-7; v_call: TRBV6-5; clone_size: few; d_call: TRBD2; cdr3_nt: TGTGCCAGCAGTGAAGGTCGAGGCGGGAGGAGGCACGAGCAGTACTTC; cdr3_aa: CASSEGRGGRRHEQYF
j_call: TRBJ2-5; v_call: TRBV7-6; clone_size: few; d_call: -; cdr3_nt: TGTGCCAGCAGCCACCCGGGACACAAACTCCAAGAGACCCAGTACTTC; cdr3_aa: CASSHPGHKLQETQYF
j_call: TRBJ2-7; v_call: TRBV6-1; clone_size: few; d_call: TRBD2; cdr3_nt: TGTGCCAGCAATAGCGGGGGCCTCTCCTACGAGCAGTACTTC; cdr3_aa: CASNSGGLSYEQYF
j_call: TRBJ2-7; v_call: TRBV28; clone_size: few; d_call: -; cdr3_nt: TGTGCCAGCAGGGACTACAACTACGAGCAGTACTTC; cdr3_aa: CASRDYNYEQYF
j_call: TRBJ2-3; v_call: TRBV6-1; clone_size: few; d_call: -; cdr3_nt: TGTGCCAGCAGGCGCTTCGGCGGGGATACGCAGTATTTT; cdr3_aa: CASRRFGGDTQYF
j_call: TRBJ2-3; v_call: TRBV4-1; clone_size: -; d_call: -; cdr3_nt: TGCGCCAGCAGCCAGGACCCCCCAGATACGCAGTATTTT; cdr3_aa: CASSQDPPDTQYF
j_call: TRBJ1-6; v_call: TRBV10-3; clone_size: many; d_call: -; cdr3_nt: TGTGCCATCAGTGAAGAGGGGTCCTATAATTCACCCCTCCACTTT; cdr3_aa: CAISEEGSYNSPLHF
j_call: TRBJ1-1; v_call: TRBV19; clone_size: few; d_call: -; cdr3_nt: TGTGCCAGTAGTATTAGCCCGGGGGACACTGAAGCTTTCTTT; cdr3_aa: CASSISPGDTEAFF
j_call: TRBJ2-3; v_call: TRBV28; clone_size: -; d_call: TRBD1; cdr3_nt: TGTGCCAGCAGTTCCCCTGGACAGGGTCCCACAGATACGCAGTATTTT; cdr3_aa: CASSSPGQGPTDTQYF
j_call: TRBJ1-5; v_call: TRBV20-1; clone_size: -; d_call: -; cdr3_nt: TGCAGTGCTAGACGCCCAGACACGAGCAATCAGCCCCAGCATTTT; cdr3_aa: CSARRPDTSNQPQHF
j_call: TRBJ2-7; v_call: TRBV7-6; clone_size: -; d_call: -; cdr3_nt: TGTGCCAGCAGCTCCTACGGGGGTCCGGCGTACGAGCAGTACTTC; cdr3_aa: CASSSYGGPAYEQYF
j_call: TRBJ2-5; v_call: TRBV7-2; clone_size: -; d_call: -; cdr3_nt: TGTGCCAGCAGCTTCAACAGAGGGGAGACCCTGTACTTC; cdr3_aa: CASSFNRGETLYF
j_call: TRBJ1-2; v_call: TRBV10-3; clone_size: -; d_call: TRBD1; cdr3_nt: TGTGCCATCAGCGGGGGACAGGGCTTTGGCTACACCTTC; cdr3_aa: CAISGGQGFGYTF
j_call: TRBJ2-7; v_call: TRBV10-1; clone_size: -; d_call: TRBD2; cdr3_nt: TGCGCCAGCAGTGAGGTCCCCGGGACTATCCACGAGCAGTACTTC; cdr3_aa: CASSEVPGTIHEQYF